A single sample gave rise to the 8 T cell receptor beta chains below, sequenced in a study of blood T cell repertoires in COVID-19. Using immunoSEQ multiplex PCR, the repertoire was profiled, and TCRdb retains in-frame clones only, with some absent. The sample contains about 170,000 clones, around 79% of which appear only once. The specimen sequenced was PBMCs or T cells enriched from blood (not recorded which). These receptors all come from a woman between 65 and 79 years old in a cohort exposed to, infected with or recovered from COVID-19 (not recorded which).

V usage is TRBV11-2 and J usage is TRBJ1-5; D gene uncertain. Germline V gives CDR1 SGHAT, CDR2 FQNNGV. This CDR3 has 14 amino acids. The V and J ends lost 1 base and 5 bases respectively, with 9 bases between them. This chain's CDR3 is CASSLGGVDQPQHF. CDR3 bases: TGTGCCAGCAGCTTAGGGGGAGTAGATCAGCCCCAGCATTTT.

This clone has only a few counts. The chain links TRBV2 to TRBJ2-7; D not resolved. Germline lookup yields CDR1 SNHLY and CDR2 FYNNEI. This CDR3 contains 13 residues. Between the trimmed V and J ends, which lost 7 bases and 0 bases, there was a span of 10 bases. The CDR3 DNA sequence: TGTGCCAGCACGGAGTGGAGCTCCTACGAGCAGTACTTC. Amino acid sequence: CASTEWSSYEQYF.

CDR3 sequence: CASSPRNRVVADTQYF. The CDR3 DNA reads TGTGCCAGCAGCCCTCGGAACAGGGTGGTGGCAGATACGCAGTATTTT. The rearrangement links TRBV4-2 to TRBJ2-3; D perhaps matches TRBD1 (6 bases). Germline CDR1 is LGHNA and CDR2 is YNFKEQ. The V gene lost 4 bases and the J gene lost 4 bases, with 18 bases spanning the gap. The CDR3 is 16 residues long.

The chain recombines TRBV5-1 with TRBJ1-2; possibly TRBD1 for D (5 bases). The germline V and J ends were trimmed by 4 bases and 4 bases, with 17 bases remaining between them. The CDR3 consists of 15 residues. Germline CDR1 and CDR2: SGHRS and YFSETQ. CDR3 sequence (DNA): TGCGCCAGCAGCAAGGGGCGCCTCCCCCGCTATGGCTACACCTTC. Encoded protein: CASSKGRLPRYGYTF.

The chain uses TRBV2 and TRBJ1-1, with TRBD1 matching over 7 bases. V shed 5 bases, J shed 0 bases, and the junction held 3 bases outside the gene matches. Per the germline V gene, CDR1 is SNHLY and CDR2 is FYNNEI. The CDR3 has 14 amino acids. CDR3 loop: CASSRQGMNTEAFF. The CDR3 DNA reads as TGTGCCAGCAGTCGACAGGGAATGAACACTGAAGCTTTCTTT.

CDR3 protein: CASSHGRAGEQFF. The CDR3 DNA reads TGTGCCAGCAGTCACGGCAGGGCCGGTGAGCAGTTCTTC. The gene calls are TRBV3-1 (or the pseudogene TRBV3-2) and TRBJ2-1, with D possibly being TRBD1 (5 bases). The CDR3 runs to 13 residues. The germline CDR1 and CDR2 sequences are LGHDT and YNNKEL (reference sequence). V shed 6 bases and J shed 9 bases, with 15 bases lying between them.

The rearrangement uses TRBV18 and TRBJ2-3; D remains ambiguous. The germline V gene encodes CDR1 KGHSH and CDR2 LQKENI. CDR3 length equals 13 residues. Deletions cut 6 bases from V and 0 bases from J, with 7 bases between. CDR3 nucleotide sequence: TGTGCCAGCTCCCCCCCTAGCACAGATACGCAGTATTTT. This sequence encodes CASSPPSTDTQYF.

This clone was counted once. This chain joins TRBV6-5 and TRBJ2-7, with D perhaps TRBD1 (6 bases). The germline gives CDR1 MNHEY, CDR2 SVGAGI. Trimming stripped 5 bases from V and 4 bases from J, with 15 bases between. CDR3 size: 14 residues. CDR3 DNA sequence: TGTGCCAGCAGTCTTACGCAGGGGTTATACGAGCAGTACTTC. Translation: CASSLTQGLYEQYF.